A single TCR beta chain is shown here with its context. Antigen unknown. From CD4+ cells came CD45RA+ naive and CD45RA-negative memory subsets. Trimming left V 2 bases short and J 0 bases short, with 3 bases between. Germline-derived CDR1 and CDR2 are SGHDT and YYEEEE. The CDR3 is 14 amino acids. This record belongs to a study of shared clonotypes between healthy human individuals. TCRdb's copy holds only in-frame clones and misses some; the assay was immunoSEQ multiplex PCR. The sample holds approximately 240,000 clones, over 60% seen once. Study observations and caveats: Non-shared clonotypes were found to have lower generation probabilities than the clonotypes that were shared by all four of the sorted-subset donors. Richness estimates generally favored naive over memory subsets. The sharing of about 5% of naive CD4 clonotypes was seen across a handful of donors.

This chain connects TRBV5-6 to TRBJ2-6; no reliable D call. The sequenced material came from memory CD4+ T cells sorted from blood. This sample's subset: CD45RA-negative fraction. The receptor comes from a man under 40 in good health. CDR3 coding DNA: TGTGCCAGCAGCTTTCCCTCTGGGGCCAACGTCCTGACTTTC. As protein: CASSFPSGANVLTF.